This TCR beta chain was identified during a study of T cells expressing NK-cell markers. Study summary: With respect to HCMV, seven of the eight sequenced donors were seropositive, and one was seronegative. Findings of the study overall: Whether the expanded NKG2C+ T cell clones recognized HCMV remained unclear.

Note on this clonotype: The antigen is unknown.

TCRdb re-called the 5' RACE reads and gives one entry per CDR3 protein, without DNA. Across some 300,000 distinct CDR3 sequences, the top ten clones capture about 0.4% of the sample. The CDR3 covers 17 residues. The germline CDR1 and CDR2 sequences are KGHSH and LQKENI. The TCR sequence derives from a man younger than 35 in good health. This chain uses TRBV18 with TRBJ2-1; TCRdb's D call, TRBD2, is unchecked because there is no DNA. Sequencing was carried out using blood T cells: a sorted CD56 or NKG2C T cell subset, CD4+ or CD8+ T cells, or bulk PBMC T cells (not recorded which). Here the CDR3 reads CASSPPVTSGSYNEQFF. The whole variable domain, remainder taken from reference TRBV18 and TRBJ2-1, is NAGVMQNPRHLVRRRGQEARLRCSPMKGHSHVYWYRQLPEEGLKFMVYLQKENIIDESGMPKERFSAEFPKEGPSILRIQQVVRGDSAAYFCASSPPVTSGSYNEQFFGPGTRLTVL.